A single sample is the source of the 17 T cell receptor beta chains below, sequenced in a study. TCRdb re-derived calls from the RT-PCR reads in MiXCR, one entry per CDR3 protein. Counted here are more than 550,000 distinct CDR3 sequences, over 12% occurring once; the ten biggest clones make up 3% to 4.5%. The sample comprised memory CD4+ T cells from blood. The origin of the receptors is a female donor in good health, serving as a healthy control.

This clonotype was seen at least ten times. This chain joins TRBV5-1 and TRBJ2-1; TRBD1 matches 10 bases. J gave up 8 bases and V 0 bases, and 8 bases lay outside the gene matches. The CDR3 loop spans 16 amino acids. Germline loops: CDR1 SGHRS, CDR2 YFSETQ. Here the CDR3 reads CASSLADRGRDDEQFF. CDR3 nucleotides: TGCGCCAGCAGCTTGGCCGACAGGGGGCGAGACGATGAGCAGTTCTTC. Drawing the rest from reference TRBV5-1 and TRBJ2-1, the complete variable domain is KAGVTQTPRYLIKTRGQQVTLSCSPISGHRSVSWYQQTPGQGLQFLFEYFSETQRNKGNFPGRFSGRQFSNSRSEMNVSTLELGDSALYLCASSLADRGRDDEQFFGPGTRLTVL.

This clonotype has just a few counts. The chain recombines TRBV7-6 with TRBJ2-7; D is undetermined. The CDR3 totals 14 residues. CDR1 is SGHVS, CDR2 FNYEAQ, per germline. Trimming pared 1 base from V and 2 bases from J, leaving 9 bases between. DNA of the CDR3: TGTGCCAGCAGCTTAGAGTACTTAACCTACGAGCAGTACTTC. This codes for CASSLEYLTYEQYF. Full variable domain (missing parts from reference TRBV7-6 and TRBJ2-7): GAGVSQSPRYKVTKRGQDVALRCDPISGHVSLYWYRQALGQGPEFLTYFNYEAQQDKSGLPNDRFSAERPEGSISTLTIQRTEQRDSAMYRCASSLEYLTYEQYFGPGTRLTVT.

This clonotype was seen only a few times. The chain couples TRBV3-1 to TRBJ2-1, with 7 bases matching TRBD1. V was pared by 4 bases and J by 0 bases, with 9 bases of the junction left unmatched. The CDR3 loop spans 17 amino acids. Per the germline V gene, CDR1 is LGHDT and CDR2 is YNNKEL (reference sequence). This chain's CDR3 is CASSPDLGTVSYNEQFF. In DNA, the CDR3 is TGTGCCAGCAGCCCTGACCTGGGGACAGTCTCCTACAATGAGCAGTTCTTC.

This clonotype was counted only a few times. The chain has TRBV11-2 and TRBJ1-4; TRBD1 is a possible D gene (6 bases). CDR1 and CDR2 from the germline V gene are SGHAT and FQNNGV. The CDR3 is 16 residues long. V lost 1 base, J lost 5 bases, and 14 bases lay in between. CDR3 amino acids: CASSLVVTGRNEKLFF. CDR3 DNA sequence: TGTGCCAGCAGCTTAGTGGTCACAGGGAGGAATGAAAAACTGTTTTTT.

Ten or more counts support this clonotype. The chain joins TRBV4-1 to TRBJ2-1; TRBD2 agrees at 11 bases. CDR3 length: 17 residues. Germline loops: CDR1 MGHRA, CDR2 YSYEKL. Trimming cost V 4 bases and J 7 bases; bases outside gene matches: 12. The CDR3 region is CASSRRGLADLGNEQFF. CDR3 coding DNA: TGCGCCAGCAGCCGGAGGGGACTAGCGGACCTTGGGAATGAGCAGTTCTTC.

This clonotype was observed at least ten times. The chain is built from TRBV20-1 and TRBJ2-5; TRBD2 aligns across 11 bases. The CDR3 spans 14 residues. Per germline, CDR1 DFQATT and CDR2 SNEGSKA (reference sequence). V was pared by 3 bases and J by 2 bases, with 2 bases of the junction left unmatched. The CDR3 DNA reads TGCAGTGCTAGCCGGACTAGCGGGCAAGAGACCCAGTACTTC. Its translation is CSASRTSGQETQYF.

The table lists this clonotype with a few counts. The J gene is TRBJ1-3, the V gene TRBV6-5; 12 nucleotides align to TRBD1. This CDR3 region has 20 residues. J gave up 5 bases and V 4 bases, and 18 bases lay outside the gene matches. Germline loops: CDR1 MNHEY, CDR2 SVGAGI. The CDR3: CASSSAGTGGDDSGRNTIYF. The CDR3 DNA reads as TGTGCCAGCAGTTCGGCCGGGACAGGGGGCGATGATAGTGGTAGAAACACCATATATTTT.

This clonotype was detected only a few times. This chain links TRBV12-3 or TRBV12-4 with TRBJ2-7; TRBD1 matches at 7 bases. V trimming: 6 bases; J trimming: 5 bases; junction bases outside the gene matches: 10. The CDR3 has 14 residues. CDR3 residues: CASRETGFVNEQYF. DNA of the CDR3: TGTGCCAGCAGGGAGACAGGGTTTGTCAACGAGCAGTACTTC.

The rearrangement uses TRBV3-1 and TRBJ2-2; 16 bases agree with TRBD2. With V trimmed by 4 bases and J by 3 bases, 5 bases remained unmatched. The germline CDR1 and CDR2 sequences are LGHDT and YNNKEL (reference sequence). The CDR3 totals 18 residues. The CDR3 DNA sequence: TGTGCCAGCAGCCCAGGGACTAGCGGGGGGGCGTACACCGGGGAGCTGTTTTTT. Translating gives CASSPGTSGGAYTGELFF. The variable domain in full, completed from reference TRBV3-1 and TRBJ2-2, reads DTAVSQTPKYLVTQMGNDKSIKCEQNLGHDTMYWYKQDSKKFLKIMFSYNNKELIINETVPNRFSPKSPDKAHLNLHINSLELGDSAVYFCASSPGTSGGAYTGELFFGEGSRLTVL.

This chain connects TRBV29-1 to TRBJ2-3; D not certain. The CDR3 covers 14 residues. Germline V CDR1 and CDR2: SQVTM, ANQGSEA. Between the trimmed V and J ends, which lost 4 bases and 11 bases, there was a span of 22 bases. CDR3 nucleotides: TGCAGCGTTGTCGGGCAGGAAGGTCAGCCCCAGCAGTATTTT. As protein: CSVVGQEGQPQQYF.

This clonotype occurred many times. The chain combines TRBV5-1 with TRBJ2-7; 8 bases are shared with TRBD1. Germline CDR1 reads SGHRS; CDR2 reads YFSETQ. Trimming at V came to 4 bases and at J to 2 bases, leaving 11 bases not matched to a gene. This CDR3 has 16 residues. The CDR3 loop reads CASSPTIGQGAYEQYF. The CDR3 bases are TGCGCCAGCAGCCCAACGATCGGACAGGGAGCCTACGAGCAGTACTTC.

This clonotype was observed a few times. The chain joins TRBV19 to TRBJ2-5; 8 nucleotides align to TRBD1. Germline CDR1 is LNHDA and CDR2 is SQIVND (reference sequence). V shed 8 bases, J shed 5 bases, and the junction held 16 bases outside the gene matches. The CDR3 totals 16 residues. The CDR3 protein is CASARQGSSERETQYF. CDR3 nucleotide sequence: TGTGCCAGTGCGAGACAGGGGTCCTCGGAAAGGGAGACCCAGTACTTC.

This clonotype was seen many times. The chain joins TRBV7-9 to TRBJ2-7; no definite D call. The CDR3 totals 13 residues. The V gene lost 5 bases and the J gene lost 2 bases, with 10 bases spanning the gap. From germline, CDR1 is SEHNR and CDR2 FQNEAQ (reference sequence). The CDR3 spells CASSTRIPYEQYF. The CDR3 nucleotides read TGTGCCAGCAGCACACGGATCCCCTACGAGCAGTACTTC.

V and J are TRBV12-3 or TRBV12-4 and TRBJ2-3; 8 bases agree with TRBD2. This CDR3 comprises 16 residues. V was clipped by 6 bases and J by 4 bases; unmatched bases: 12. CDR3 sequence: CASRDGRAVEADTQYF. Written as DNA, the CDR3 is TGTGCCAGCAGGGACGGGAGGGCCGTTGAGGCAGATACGCAGTATTTT.

The chain has TRBV30 and TRBJ2-7; no definite D call. The length of the CDR3 is 12 residues. Per germline, CDR1 GTSNPN and CDR2 SVGIG (reference sequence). The V end lost 3 bases, the J end lost 7 bases, and 13 bases lay between the germline ends. The CDR3: CAWRLSPWEQYF. The DNA of the CDR3 is TGTGCCTGGAGGCTGAGCCCTTGGGAGCAGTACTTC.

This clonotype was counted at least ten times. The chain links TRBV6-5 to TRBJ1-5; 9 nucleotides line up with TRBD1. Per the germline V gene, CDR1 is MNHEY and CDR2 is SVGAGI. Trimming removed 5 bases from V and 6 bases from J; junction bases left unmatched: 11. This CDR3 is 16 amino acids long. The CDR3 DNA reads TGTGCCAGCAGTCACGCCACAGGGGGCGAGGGTCAGCCCCAGCATTTT. Residues: CASSHATGGEGQPQHF.

This clonotype has just a few counts. The J gene is TRBJ2-1, the V gene TRBV20-1; 8 bases line up with TRBD2. The CDR3 has 15 residues. Trimming at V came to 0 bases and at J to 8 bases, leaving 9 bases not matched to a gene. The germline gives CDR1 DFQATT, CDR2 SNEGSKA (reference sequence). In DNA, the CDR3 is TGCAGTGCTAGAGATTCGAGCGGGGGATTCCATGAGCAGTTCTTC. Amino acid sequence: CSARDSSGGFHEQFF.